The next 5 T cell receptor beta chains were all read from a single sample in a study of CD8 T cells in Susac syndrome. It was with random hexamers that about 0.45 to 1 ug RNA was reverse transcribed. In TCRdb, the immunoSEQ multiplex PCR reads were re-called with MiXCR into one record per CDR3 protein. Of some 120,000 distinct CDR3 sequences in the sample, approximately 94% were seen once. Material: CD4+ T cells from PBMCs. The receptors were gathered from a human donor with multiple sclerosis.

The chain is built from TRBV19 and TRBJ2-5; TRBD2 agrees at 10 bases. The CDR3 has 13 residues. Trimming took 6 bases from V and 5 from J; bases not matched to a gene: 3. Germline CDR1 reads LNHDA; CDR2 reads SQIVND (reference sequence). In nucleotides, the CDR3 is TGTGCCAGTAGGGCTAGCGGGAGTGAGACCCAGTACTTC. Protein: CASRASGSETQYF.

This clonotype was seen just once. The chain couples TRBV18 to TRBJ1-2, with a tentative D call TRBD1 (5 bases). CDR3 length: 15 residues. Between the trimmed V and J ends, which lost 4 bases and 0 bases, there was a span of 12 bases. In germline, CDR1 is KGHSH, CDR2 LQKENI. In nucleotides, the CDR3 is TGTGCCAGCTCACGACGTGAGACAGCTAACTATGGCTACACCTTC. It specifies CASSRRETANYGYTF.

In this sample, this clonotype turned up a few times. The chain uses TRBV6-1 and TRBJ1-2, with D maybe TRBD1 (5 bases). Per the germline V gene, CDR1 is MNHNS and CDR2 is SASEGT. CDR3 size: 12 residues. Trimming shortened V by 6 bases and J by 1 base, and 6 bases separated the two germline ends. The CDR3 DNA is TGTGCCAGCAGGACAGTTAACTATGGCTACACCTTC. Residues: CASRTVNYGYTF.

The J gene is TRBJ2-1, the V gene TRBV7-9, with D unclear. The germline V and J ends were trimmed by 5 bases and 8 bases, with 7 bases remaining between them. This CDR3 comprises 11 residues. CDR1 SEHNR and CDR2 FQNEAQ come from the germline V gene (reference sequence). The DNA of the CDR3 is TGTGCCAGCAGCCCGCCCGATGAGCAGTTCTTC. It specifies CASSPPDEQFF.

V gene TRBV4-2 combines with J gene TRBJ2-7; the D gene is possibly TRBD1 (6 bases). The CDR3 spans 19 residues. Trimming took off 5 bases at V and 4 bases at J, with 30 bases between the two ends. CDR1 and CDR2 (germline): LGHNA, YNFKEQ. CDR3 sequence reads: CASSGANTGSSQPSYEQYF. CDR3 coding DNA: TGTGCCAGCAGCGGCGCCAATACAGGGTCCTCACAGCCATCGTACGAGCAGTACTTC.